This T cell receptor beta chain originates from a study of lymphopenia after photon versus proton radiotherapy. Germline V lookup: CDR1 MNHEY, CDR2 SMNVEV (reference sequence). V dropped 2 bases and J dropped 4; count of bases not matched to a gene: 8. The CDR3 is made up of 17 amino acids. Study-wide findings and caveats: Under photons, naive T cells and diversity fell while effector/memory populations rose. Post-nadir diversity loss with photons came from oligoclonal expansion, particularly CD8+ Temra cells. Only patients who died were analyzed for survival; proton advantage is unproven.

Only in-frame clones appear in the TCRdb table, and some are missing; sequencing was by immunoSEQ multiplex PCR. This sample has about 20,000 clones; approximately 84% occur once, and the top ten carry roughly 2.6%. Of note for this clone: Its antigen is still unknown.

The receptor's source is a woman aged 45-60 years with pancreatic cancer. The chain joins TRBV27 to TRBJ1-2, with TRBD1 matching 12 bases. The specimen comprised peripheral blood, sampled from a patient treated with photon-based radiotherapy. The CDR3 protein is CASSLTPGQGASYGYTF. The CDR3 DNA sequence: TGTGCCAGCAGTTTAACCCCGGGACAGGGGGCGTCCTATGGCTACACCTTC.